Below, 26 T cell receptor beta chains from the same sample are listed, as sequenced in a study of cytomegalovirus exposure and HLA in healthy donors. Amplification used 60 Vbeta primers and 13 Jbeta primers. Some clones are missing from TCRdb's copy, which holds only in-frame ones; the method was immunoSEQ multiplex PCR. The table includes roughly 89,000 clones, 80% detected once. The sample was PBMCs. Source of these receptors: a young man in good health and CMV-seronegative.

The V gene is TRBV7-9, the J gene TRBJ1-4, with D uncertain. CDR1 is SEHNR and CDR2 is FQNEAQ in the germline V gene (reference sequence). V lost 2 bases and J lost 3, with 13 bases in between. There are 16 residues in the CDR3. The CDR3 coding sequence is TGTGCCAGCAGCTTATGGGCGACCTCGGCTAATGAAAAACTGTTTTTT. Its translation is CASSLWATSANEKLFF.

This rearrangement joins TRBV2 to TRBJ2-1, with 8 positions matching TRBD2. The J segment lost 5 bases and the V segment lost 3 bases, leaving 3 bases of the junction unmatched. The germline CDR1 and CDR2 sequences are SNHLY and FYNNEI. The CDR3 is 14 amino acids. The CDR3 loop is CASSDDGGDNEQFF. The CDR3 nucleotides read TGTGCCAGCAGTGATGACGGGGGGGACAATGAGCAGTTCTTC.

This clone was recorded once. The chain recombines TRBV18 with TRBJ1-5; D is unresolved. In germline, CDR1 is KGHSH, CDR2 LQKENI. V was shortened by 3 bases and J by 5 bases, with 11 bases between the two germline ends. The CDR3 runs to 14 residues. This chain's CDR3 is CASSPPALDQPQHF. For the CDR3, the DNA is TGTGCCAGCTCACCCCCCGCCTTAGATCAGCCCCAGCATTTT.

CDR3 amino acids: CASSLERDQPQHF. CDR3 sequence (DNA): TGTGCCAGCAGCTTAGAGCGTGATCAGCCCCAGCATTTT. V usage is TRBV7-9 and J usage is TRBJ1-5; no clear D. Trimming pared 1 base from V and 5 bases from J, leaving 6 bases between. Germline V gene sequence: CDR1 SEHNR, CDR2 FQNEAQ (reference sequence). The CDR3 contains 13 residues.

The gene calls are TRBV5-6 and TRBJ2-2, with TRBD1 matching over 11 bases. V lost 4 bases, J lost 5 bases, and 7 bases stayed unmatched. This CDR3 contains 16 residues. CDR1 and CDR2 (germline): SGHDT, YYEEEE. The DNA of the CDR3 is TGTGCCAGCAGCCGCCTGGGACAGGGGGATACCGGGGAGCTGTTTTTT. It is translated as CASSRLGQGDTGELFF. Variable domain in full (rest from reference TRBV5-6 and TRBJ2-2): DAGVTQSPTHLIKTRGQQVTLRCSPKSGHDTVSWYQQALGQGPQFIFQYYEEEERQRGNFPDRFSGHQFPNYSSELNVNALLLGDSALYLCASSRLGQGDTGELFFGEGSRLTVL.

The chain combines TRBV29-1 with TRBJ2-7; D may be TRBD1 (5 bases). The CDR3 totals 12 residues. V lost 4 bases to trimming and J lost 1 base, with 8 bases between them. Germline V gives CDR1 SQVTM, CDR2 ANQGSEA. For the CDR3, the DNA is TGCAGCGTTGCAGGGTATTCCTACGAGCAGTACTTC. Its translation is CSVAGYSYEQYF.

The sample holds one count of this clone. The rearrangement uses TRBV25-1 and TRBJ2-5; TRBD1 agrees at 7 bases. Trimming took 3 bases from V and 5 from J; bases not matched to a gene: 6. Germline V lookup: CDR1 MGHDK, CDR2 SYGVNS. This CDR3 region has 14 residues. CDR3: CASSDLTGKETQYF. The CDR3 DNA sequence: TGTGCCAGCAGTGACCTGACAGGGAAGGAGACCCAGTACTTC.

This clone has only one observation. V gene TRBV6-1 combines with J gene TRBJ1-6; 10 bases map to TRBD1. The junction had 8 bases not matched to a gene; V was cut back by 7 bases and J by 8 bases. This CDR3 is 15 amino acids long. The germline V gene has CDR1 MNHNS and CDR2 SASEGT. The CDR3 loop reads CASTSGTGVDSPLHF. DNA of the CDR3: TGTGCCAGCACTTCCGGGACAGGGGTAGATTCACCCCTCCACTTT.

The chain links TRBV27 to TRBJ1-2; the match to TRBD1 covers 7 bases. The CDR3 extends over 16 amino acids. In germline, CDR1 is MNHEY, CDR2 SMNVEV (reference sequence). The trim removed 7 bases at V and 5 bases at J, leaving 16 bases unmatched. CDR3 region: CASMYRVSTGVYGYTF. The CDR3 DNA reads as TGTGCCAGCATGTACAGGGTTTCTACAGGGGTTTATGGCTACACCTTC.

The genes are TRBV4-1 and TRBJ1-2, with 7 bases aligning to TRBD1. J lost 6 bases, V lost 1 base, and 5 bases had no gene match. The germline V gene has CDR1 MGHRA and CDR2 YSYEKL. The CDR3 has 14 amino acids. Here the CDR3 reads CASSQGQGQDGYTF. DNA of the CDR3: TGCGCCAGCAGCCAAGGACAGGGTCAAGATGGCTACACCTTC.

The chain is built from TRBV29-1 and TRBJ1-3; perhaps TRBD1 as D (5 bases). Germline CDR1 SQVTM, CDR2 ANQGSEA. Trimming pared 6 bases from V and 1 base from J, leaving 16 bases between. This CDR3 is 15 amino acids long. This CDR3 is CSVEQPRGSGNTIYF. The CDR3 nucleotides are TGCAGCGTGGAACAGCCACGGGGGTCTGGAAACACCATATATTTT.

This clone was detected only a few times. This chain links TRBV19 with TRBJ2-3, with TRBD1 identical over 7 bases. The CDR3 spans 14 residues. With V trimmed by 8 bases and J by 2 bases, 7 bases remained unmatched. Per the germline V gene, CDR1 is LNHDA and CDR2 is SQIVND (reference sequence). CDR3 loop: CASWGQSITDTQYF. CDR3 nucleotides: TGTGCCAGTTGGGGACAGTCTATCACAGATACGCAGTATTTT.

Concerning this clone: One end of the junction fails to match germline, which may point to a read error. The identical CDR3 is also encoded by other nucleotide sequences in the sample. The rearrangement uses TRBV29-1 and TRBJ1-4; D gene unclear. This CDR3 is 12 amino acids long. Germline V CDR1 and CDR2: SQVTM, ANQGSEA. CDR3 coding DNA: TGCAGCGTTATCACGAGTAATGAAAAGCTGTTTTTT. This translates into CSVITSNEKLFF.

The V call is TRBV4-2, the J call TRBJ2-2; TRBD2 matches at 8 bases. The CDR3 totals 16 residues. V shed 1 base and J 0 bases; nucleotides not matched to a gene: 1. Germline V gene lookup returns CDR1 LGHNA and CDR2 YNFKEQ. For the CDR3, the DNA is TGTGCCAGCAGCCAAGGTAGCGGGGCGAACACCGGGGAGCTGTTTTTT. Its translation is CASSQGSGANTGELFF.

This rearrangement joins TRBV5-6 to TRBJ2-1, with D tentatively TRBD2 (5 bases). This CDR3 has 14 amino acids. Germline CDR1 is SGHDT and CDR2 is YYEEEE. Trimming took 0 bases from V and 1 from J, leaving 5 bases between them. For the CDR3, the DNA is TGTGCCAGCAGCTTGGGAGGGTCCTACAATGAGCAGTTCTTC. As protein: CASSLGGSYNEQFF.

This chain links TRBV7-9 with TRBJ1-4; the match to TRBD1 covers 8 bases. This CDR3 has 15 residues. The germline CDR1 and CDR2 sequences are SEHNR and FQNEAQ (reference sequence). The junction had 4 bases not matched to a gene; V was cut back by 2 bases and J by 5 bases. CDR3 nucleotides: TGTGCCAGCAGCTTACCAAGGACAGGGAATGAAAAACTGTTTTTT. As protein: CASSLPRTGNEKLFF.

The CDR3 region has the DNA TGTGCCACCAGCAGCTCCGGGAGGGAGTACGAGCAGTACTTC. Protein sequence: CATSSSGREYEQYF. This chain uses TRBV15 with TRBJ2-7, with TRBD2 identical over 8 bases. The V gene end was trimmed by 3 bases and the J gene end by 4 bases; junction bases not matched to a gene: 5. This CDR3 contains 14 residues. Germline CDR1 LNHNV, CDR2 YYDKDF (reference sequence).

About this clone itself: A read error may produce the germline difference seen at one junction end. This chain links TRBV7-4 with TRBJ2-3, with 7 bases fitting TRBD2. Germline V gene lookup returns CDR1 SGHVT and CDR2 SQSDAQ. This CDR3 is 20 amino acids long. In DNA, the CDR3 is TGTGCCAGCAGCTTAACCGTTTCCTGGGGTTTGCGGGGGTGCACAGATACGCAGTGTTTT. As protein: CASSLTVSWGLRGCTDTQCF.

This rearrangement joins TRBV4-2 to TRBJ2-7; possible D gene TRBD1, 6 bases. From germline, CDR1 is LGHNA and CDR2 YNFKEQ. CDR3 length: 16 amino acids. V dropped 4 bases and J dropped 4 bases, with 20 bases sitting between them. The CDR3 DNA follows: TGTGCCAGCAGCCGCCAGGGGATCTCTGGGGTTTACGAGCAGTACTTC. It is translated as CASSRQGISGVYEQYF.

The rearrangement uses TRBV2 and TRBJ1-3, with D perhaps matching TRBD1 (6 bases). The length of the CDR3 is 15 residues. Germline V CDR1 and CDR2: SNHLY, FYNNEI. V was shortened by 1 base and J by 3 bases, with 10 bases between the two germline ends. This CDR3 reads CASSEGTDLGNTIYF. CDR3 nucleotides: TGTGCCAGCAGTGAAGGGACAGACCTTGGAAACACCATATATTTT.

CDR3 residues: CAISEPNFYGYTF. For the CDR3, the DNA is TGTGCCATCAGTGAGCCTAACTTCTATGGCTACACCTTC. This chain uses TRBV10-3 with TRBJ1-2; D not certain. Germline V gives CDR1 ENHRY, CDR2 SYGVKD. V lost 2 bases and J lost 4, with 8 bases in between. The CDR3 length is 13 residues.

This chain uses TRBV5-1 with TRBJ1-6; D is unclear. There are 15 residues in the CDR3. V was shortened by 5 bases and J by 7 bases, with 16 bases between the two germline ends. Germline values: CDR1 SGHRS, CDR2 YFSETQ. This CDR3 reads CASSRGELKNSPLHF. In DNA, the CDR3 is TGCGCCAGCAGTCGGGGAGAGCTTAAAAATTCACCCCTCCACTTT.

The V gene is TRBV11-2, the J gene TRBJ1-1; 8 nucleotides match TRBD1. Germline lookup yields CDR1 SGHAT and CDR2 FQNNGV. This CDR3 has 16 amino acids. With 3 bases clipped from V and 2 bases from J, the junction kept 8 bases outside the gene matches. The CDR3 DNA is TGTGCCAGCAGCTTCCGGGACAGGTCAGGAAACACTGAAGCTTTCTTT. It is translated as CASSFRDRSGNTEAFF. Supplemented by reference TRBV11-2 and TRBJ1-1, the full variable domain reads EAGVAQSPRYKIIEKRQSVAFWCNPISGHATLYWYQQILGQGPKLLIQFQNNGVVDDSQLPKDRFSAERLKGVDSTLKIQPAKLEDSAVYLCASSFRDRSGNTEAFFGQGTRLTVV.

The V call is TRBV29-1, the J call TRBJ1-1; tentative D call: TRBD1 (5 bases). This CDR3 comprises 14 residues. V was pared by 4 bases and J by 0 bases, with 12 bases between. CDR1 and CDR2 from the germline V gene are SQVTM and ANQGSEA. DNA for the CDR3: TGCAGCGTTGTGGGGCAGCCCATGAACACTGAAGCTTTCTTT. As protein: CSVVGQPMNTEAFF.

The J gene is TRBJ1-4, the V gene TRBV19; D may be TRBD1 (6 bases). Trimming pared 7 bases from V and 4 bases from J, leaving 25 bases between. Per the germline V gene, CDR1 is LNHDA and CDR2 is SQIVND (reference sequence). The CDR3 is 18 amino acids. CDR3 sequence reads: CASTKEGGLLLHNEKLFF. The CDR3, as DNA: TGTGCCAGTACCAAGGAGGGGGGGCTCCTCTTACATAATGAAAAACTGTTTTTT.

In its sample, this clone was seen once. This chain links TRBV13 with TRBJ1-1, with D possibly matching TRBD1 (5 bases). This CDR3 region has 16 residues. V shed 1 base and J shed 1 base, with 13 bases lying between them. The germline V gene encodes CDR1 PRHDT and CDR2 FYEKMQ (reference sequence). The CDR3 coding sequence is TGTGCCAGCAGCTTAGAGGGGATGTTACAGAACACTGAAGCTTTCTTT. Translated, it gives CASSLEGMLQNTEAFF.